This entry lists 9 T cell receptor beta chains sequenced from one sample in a study of blood T cell repertoires in COVID-19. The protocol was immunoSEQ multiplex PCR, while the TCRdb copy is restricted to in-frame clones and leaves out a portion. The sample carries roughly 100,000 clones, more than 75% recorded once. The sequenced material came from peripheral blood. These receptors came from a man aged 45-65 years with acute or convalescent COVID-19.

This chain joins TRBV2 and TRBJ2-3; D might be TRBD1 (6 bases). The CDR3 is 14 residues long. In germline, CDR1 is SNHLY, CDR2 FYNNEI. V was cut by 6 bases and J by 1 base, with 11 bases left in between. This CDR3 reads CASSYRVGTDTQYF. The CDR3 DNA reads as TGTGCCAGCAGCTACAGGGTTGGCACAGATACGCAGTATTTT.

This chain joins TRBV7-9 and TRBJ1-1; 7 bases line up with TRBD1. CDR3 size: 15 residues. Germline-derived CDR1 and CDR2 are SEHNR and FQNEAQ (reference sequence). With V trimmed by 1 base and J by 1 base, 3 bases remained unmatched. Here the CDR3 reads CASSLGSGGNTEAFF. The CDR3 DNA reads TGTGCCAGCAGCTTAGGATCAGGGGGGAACACTGAAGCTTTCTTT.

V and J are TRBV6-2 or TRBV6-3 and TRBJ2-7; no firm D call. Germline V CDR1 and CDR2: MNHEY, SVGEGT. The germline V and J ends were trimmed by 5 bases and 8 bases, with 10 bases remaining between them. The CDR3 consists of 11 residues. CDR3: CASSTGSQQYF. DNA for the CDR3: TGTGCCAGCAGTACCGGGTCTCAGCAGTACTTC.

The gene calls are TRBV28 and TRBJ2-1; D remains unclear. Trimming pared 1 base from V and 0 bases from J, leaving 10 bases between. Germline-derived CDR1 and CDR2 are MDHEN and SYDVKM. CDR3 size: 16 residues. This chain's CDR3 is CASSLSVSSSYNEQFF. The CDR3 bases are TGTGCCAGCAGTTTATCTGTGTCGAGCTCCTACAATGAGCAGTTCTTC.

The CDR3 protein is CASSLGPGPQHF. The CDR3 bases are TGTGCCAGCAGCTTAGGACCGGGGCCCCAGCATTTT. This chain joins TRBV7-9 and TRBJ1-5; D call uncertain. Germline-derived CDR1 and CDR2 are SEHNR and FQNEAQ (reference sequence). The CDR3 contains 12 residues. The germline V and J ends were trimmed by 1 base and 9 bases, with 7 bases remaining between them.

J is TRBJ2-5 and V is TRBV18, with TRBD2 matching over 12 bases. The CDR3 is made up of 16 amino acids. The V gene end was trimmed by 1 base and the J gene end by 6 bases; junction bases not matched to a gene: 6. Per germline, CDR1 KGHSH and CDR2 LQKENI. Written as DNA, the CDR3 is TGTGCCAGCTCACCACTAGCCACTAGCGGGAGGCAGACCCAGTACTTC. This sequence encodes CASSPLATSGRQTQYF.

V is TRBV24-1 and J is TRBJ2-5; D call uncertain. The CDR3 totals 11 residues. The germline CDR1 and CDR2 sequences are KGHDR and SFDVKD. The V end was cut by 9 bases, the J end by 5 bases, with 9 bases between. The CDR3 region has the DNA TGTGCCACCTCCAATAGCGAGACCCAGTACTTC. Protein sequence: CATSNSETQYF.

This clone was seen more than once but under ten times. The chain couples TRBV30 to TRBJ2-2; 8 nucleotides line up with TRBD2. The CDR3 length is 14 residues. V lost 8 bases, J lost 1 base, and 6 bases stayed unmatched. Germline CDR1 GTSNPN, CDR2 SVGIG (reference sequence). The CDR3 DNA follows: TGTGCCAGCGATAGCGGGAAGAACACCGGGGAGCTGTTTTTT. This sequence encodes CASDSGKNTGELFF.

The chain couples TRBV11-2 to TRBJ1-6; D may be TRBD1 (5 bases). Trimming left V 5 bases short and J 3 bases short, with 17 bases between. Per the germline V gene, CDR1 is SGHAT and CDR2 is FQNNGV. The CDR3 length is 17 residues. CDR3: CASSPPPEDSYNSPLHF. In DNA, the CDR3 is TGTGCCAGCAGCCCCCCGCCGGAAGACAGCTATAATTCACCCCTCCACTTT.